This passage covers 25 T cell receptor beta chains from one sample sequenced in a study of a mutant IDH1 vaccine in newly diagnosed glioma. Their antigens remain unidentified. Regarding time point: week 35, safety follow-up. The content of each vaccine dose was 300 ug of mutant IDH1 20-mer peptide, and topical imiquimod accompanied it. Produced via immunoSEQ multiplex PCR; TCRdb's table is partial and in-frame only. The sample lists 68,000 or so clones, 84% occurring once. This specimen consisted of PBMCs, obtained from a glioma patient whose treatment included an IDH1 peptide vaccine. The receptors derive from a man aged 18 to 30 with glioma.

The genes are TRBV7-9 and TRBJ2-2, with D tentatively TRBD1 (6 bases). This CDR3 spans 15 amino acids. V gave up 6 bases and J gave up 1 base, with 12 bases separating them. Germline lookup yields CDR1 SEHNR and CDR2 FQNEAQ (reference sequence). The CDR3 sequence: CASRITGMNTGELFF. CDR3 sequence (DNA): TGTGCCAGCAGGATAACAGGGATGAACACCGGGGAGCTGTTTTTT.

The CDR3 protein is CASSFPGSGYSNQPQHF. Written as DNA, the CDR3 is TGTGCCAGCAGTTTCCCCGGTAGTGGTTATAGCAATCAGCCCCAGCATTTT. The gene calls are TRBV28 and TRBJ1-5; unclear D gene. Trimming pared 3 bases from V and 0 bases from J, leaving 15 bases between. Germline loops: CDR1 MDHEN, CDR2 SYDVKM. The CDR3 length is 17 residues.

As DNA, the CDR3 is TGTGCCAGCAGTTGGGGACAGGGGAATGAAGCTTTCTTT. This translates into CASSWGQGNEAFF. The rearrangement joins TRBV27 to TRBJ1-1; 10 bases map to TRBD1. Germline CDR1 MNHEY, CDR2 SMNVEV (reference sequence). The CDR3 length is 13 residues. V lost 4 bases, J lost 7 bases, and 3 bases stayed unmatched.

CDR3 amino acids: CASRGQGDSPLHF. The CDR3 DNA reads TGTGCCAGCAGGGGACAGGGGGATTCACCCCTCCACTTT. The rearrangement uses TRBV6-4 and TRBJ1-6; TRBD1 matches 11 bases. Trimming at V came to 6 bases and at J to 8 bases, leaving 0 bases not matched to a gene. From germline, CDR1 is MRHNA and CDR2 SNTAGT. The CDR3 has 13 residues.

J is TRBJ2-7 and V is TRBV19, with 7 bases fitting TRBD2. The CDR3 consists of 13 residues. Per germline, CDR1 LNHDA and CDR2 SQIVND (reference sequence). V dropped 5 bases and J dropped 3; count of bases not matched to a gene: 4. The CDR3 nucleotides are TGTGCCAGTAGTCTGAGGGAGGGCTACGAGCAGTACTTC. It yields the protein CASSLREGYEQYF.

This clone was counted once. The chain employs TRBV28 and TRBJ1-2; no clear D gene. V was clipped by 6 bases and J by 3 bases, with 17 bases between them. The CDR3 is 15 residues long. Germline values: CDR1 MDHEN, CDR2 SYDVKM. This CDR3 reads CASSSPGILDYGYTF. CDR3 bases: TGTGCCAGCAGCTCCCCAGGTATTTTGGACTATGGCTACACCTTC.

The chain carries TRBV10-1 and TRBJ2-1; D is possibly TRBD2 (5 bases). Germline loops: CDR1 WNHNN, CDR2 SYGVQD (reference sequence). Trimming removed 3 bases from V and 14 bases from J, with 14 bases in between. The CDR3 totals 12 residues. DNA for the CDR3: TGCGCCAGCAGTGAAGGGAGTCGGATCGAGTTCTTC. Translation: CASSEGSRIEFF.

The V and J genes are TRBV28 and TRBJ2-3; 7 bases match TRBD1. There are 14 residues in the CDR3. Germline CDR1 reads MDHEN; CDR2 reads SYDVKM. After removal of 5 bases from V and 2 bases from J, the junction contained 4 bases not matched to a gene. The CDR3 region has the DNA TGTGCCAGCAGTAGACAGGGTACCACAGATACGCAGTATTTT. It codes for CASSRQGTTDTQYF. Full variable domain (outside the CDR3, taken from reference TRBV28 and TRBJ2-3): DVKVTQSSRYLVKRTGEKVFLECVQDMDHENMFWYRQDPGLGLRLIYFSYDVKMKEKGDIPEGYSVSREKKERFSLILESASTNQTSMYLCASSRQGTTDTQYFGPGTRLTVL.

This clone turned up a few times. The chain carries TRBV4-3 and TRBJ1-1; D not resolved. Germline V CDR1 and CDR2: LGHNA, YSLEER. The CDR3 consists of 15 residues. Trimming shortened V by 6 bases and J by 1 base, and 15 bases separated the two germline ends. The chain's CDR3 is CASRTGADENTEAFF. CDR3 DNA sequence: TGCGCCAGCAGGACGGGTGCAGATGAGAACACTGAAGCTTTCTTT.

V is TRBV7-8 and J is TRBJ1-4, with 9 bases lining up with TRBD1. Germline CDR1 and CDR2: SGHVS and FQNEAQ. The CDR3 is made up of 17 amino acids. V shed 3 bases and J 5 bases; nucleotides not matched to a gene: 10. The DNA of the CDR3 is TGTGCCAGCAGCTTTGGGACAGGGAAGATCGGGAATGAAAAACTGTTTTTT. This translates into CASSFGTGKIGNEKLFF.

The chain joins TRBV5-1 to TRBJ2-7, with a tentative D call TRBD1 (6 bases). Looked up from germline, CDR1 is SGHRS and CDR2 is YFSETQ. The CDR3 length is 16 residues. Trimming took 3 bases from V and 1 from J, leaving 17 bases between them. In DNA form, the CDR3 reads TGCGCCAGCAGCTCTCTGGACAGCCTAACATCCTACGAGCAGTACTTC. Translated: CASSSLDSLTSYEQYF.

The V and J genes are TRBV7-9 and TRBJ2-2; 8 nucleotides agree with TRBD1. Germline assignment: CDR1 SEHNR and CDR2 FQNEAQ (reference sequence). CDR3 length equals 14 residues. V was pared by 5 bases and J by 7 bases, with 6 bases of the junction left unmatched. CDR3 residues: CASSARGQSGELFF. CDR3 nucleotide sequence: TGTGCCAGCAGCGCCAGGGGGCAGAGCGGGGAGCTGTTTTTT. Complete variable domain (other parts from reference TRBV7-9 and TRBJ2-2): DTGVSQNPRHKITKRGQNVTFRCDPISEHNRLYWYRQTLGQGPEFLTYFQNEAQLEKSRLLSDRFSAERPKGSFSTLEIQRTEQGDSAMYLCASSARGQSGELFFGEGSRLTVL.

The chain uses TRBV6-5 and TRBJ1-6; 9 bases map to TRBD1. The germline V gene has CDR1 MNHEY and CDR2 SVGAGI. The CDR3 is 13 amino acids. V lost 6 bases, J lost 10 bases, and 4 bases stayed unmatched. Written as DNA, the CDR3 is TGTGCCAGCAGCACAGGGGGCGGCTCACCCCTCCACTTT. This encodes CASSTGGGSPLHF.

This chain uses TRBV19 with TRBJ1-5; 8 bases are shared with TRBD1. This CDR3 is built from 13 residues. After removal of 6 bases from V and 7 bases from J, the junction contained 5 bases not matched to a gene. Germline-derived CDR1 and CDR2 are LNHDA and SQIVND (reference sequence). The CDR3 region is CASSAGGEQPQHF. The CDR3 DNA reads as TGTGCCAGTAGCGCAGGGGGCGAACAGCCCCAGCATTTT.

This sequence joins TRBV30 and TRBJ2-5, with 9 bases that match TRBD2. CDR1 is GTSNPN, CDR2 SVGIG, per germline (reference sequence). The CDR3 has 20 amino acids. J lost 5 bases, V lost 2 bases, and 24 bases had no gene match. The DNA for the CDR3 is TGTGCCTGGAGTAGGGGGCGGGAGGGCCTTAGAGCCACCCGTAGGGAGACCCAGTACTTC. Residues: CAWSRGREGLRATRRETQYF.

The rearrangement links TRBV30 to TRBJ2-7; TRBD1 matches at 9 bases. Germline loops: CDR1 GTSNPN, CDR2 SVGIG (reference sequence). With V trimmed by 1 base and J by 3 bases, 7 bases remained unmatched. This CDR3 has 15 amino acids. The CDR3 is CAWSEGGTGRYEQYF. The CDR3 bases are TGTGCCTGGAGTGAAGGGGGGACAGGGCGCTACGAGCAGTACTTC.

This clone was seen a single time. This chain connects TRBV4-1 to TRBJ2-3; D ambiguous. This CDR3 is built from 14 residues. V gave up 2 bases and J gave up 2 bases, with 8 bases separating them. Germline V gene lookup returns CDR1 MGHRA and CDR2 YSYEKL. This chain's CDR3 is CASSQSVLTDTQYF. The CDR3 coding sequence is TGCGCCAGCAGCCAATCTGTGCTCACAGATACGCAGTATTTT.

This chain joins TRBV29-1 and TRBJ1-2, with 7 positions matching TRBD1. Germline values: CDR1 SQVTM, CDR2 ANQGSEA. CDR3 size: 13 residues. The CDR3: CRAFGGTASGYTF. The CDR3 nucleotides read TGCAGAGCTTTTGGAGGGACAGCCAGTGGCTACACCTTC.

The chain uses TRBV4-3 and TRBJ1-2; 8 bases are a match to TRBD1. With 2 bases clipped from V and 5 bases from J, the junction kept 7 bases outside the gene matches. Looked up from germline, CDR1 is LGHNA and CDR2 is YSLEER. This CDR3 has 15 residues. The CDR3 nucleotides read TGCGCCAGCAGCCAAATGAGTCGGACAGGGTATGGCTACACCTTC. Translating gives CASSQMSRTGYGYTF.

This clone was found a few times. The V call is TRBV13, the J call TRBJ2-7; D possibly corresponds to TRBD2 (5 bases). There are 15 residues in the CDR3. Germline CDR1 PRHDT, CDR2 FYEKMQ (reference sequence). The V end was cut by 3 bases, the J end by 0 bases, with 12 bases between. The CDR3 here is CASSFRTLSSYEQYF. The CDR3 DNA sequence: TGTGCCAGCAGCTTCCGGACTCTTAGCTCCTACGAGCAGTACTTC. Based on the CDR3 plus reference TRBV13 and TRBJ2-7, the full variable domain is AAGVIQSPRHLIKEKRETATLKCYPIPRHDTVYWYQQGPGQDPQFLISFYEKMQSDKGSIPDRFSAQQFSDYHSELNMSSLELGDSALYFCASSFRTLSSYEQYFGPGTRLTVT.

The chain joins TRBV5-1 to TRBJ2-5, with D perhaps being TRBD1 or TRBD2 (5 bases each). Trimming shortened V by 3 bases and J by 5 bases, and 20 bases separated the two germline ends. The germline V gene encodes CDR1 SGHRS and CDR2 YFSETQ. This CDR3 region has 16 residues. The CDR3 is CASSSSGTWGRETQYF. The CDR3 nucleotides are TGCGCCAGCAGCTCGTCCGGGACGTGGGGTAGGGAGACCCAGTACTTC.

The rearrangement links TRBV9 to TRBJ1-2, with D possibly matching TRBD1 (6 bases). Germline loops: CDR1 SGDLS, CDR2 YYNGEE. The V and J ends lost 6 bases and 4 bases respectively, with 13 bases between them. The CDR3 covers 13 residues. The CDR3 DNA reads TGTGCCAGCAACTCTGGGGGGGCCTATGGCTACACCTTC. Residues: CASNSGGAYGYTF.

V and J are TRBV19 and TRBJ2-3; D perhaps matches TRBD2 (5 bases). V was pared by 3 bases and J by 1 base, with 11 bases between. In germline, CDR1 is LNHDA, CDR2 SQIVND (reference sequence). This CDR3 contains 15 residues. The CDR3 sequence is CASSIGLLRTDTQYF. The CDR3 DNA is TGTGCCAGTAGTATCGGACTTTTGCGCACAGATACGCAGTATTTT. The full variable domain, in which reference TRBV19 and TRBJ2-3 provide the parts outside the CDR3, is DGGITQSPKYLFRKEGQNVTLSCEQNLNHDAMYWYRQDPGQGLRLIYYSQIVNDFQKGDIAEGYSVSREKKESFPLTVTSAQKNPTAFYLCASSIGLLRTDTQYFGPGTRLTVL.

The chain recombines TRBV15 with TRBJ2-1; no definite D call. The V end lost 5 bases, the J end lost 2 bases, and 10 bases lay between the germline ends. The germline V gene encodes CDR1 LNHNV and CDR2 YYDKDF (reference sequence). The CDR3 runs 14 residues. The CDR3 spells CATSYAETYNEQFF. CDR3 sequence (DNA): TGTGCCACCAGCTATGCGGAGACCTACAATGAGCAGTTCTTC.

Of note for this clone: A junction end diverges from the germline sequence, so it may reflect a read error. The chain employs TRBV7-7 and TRBJ2-2; a weak D match, TRBD1 (5 bases). This CDR3 is 15 amino acids long. The germline CDR1 and CDR2 sequences are SSHAT and FNYEAQ (reference sequence). The CDR3 DNA reads TGTGCTAGCAGCTTAATGGGGCCCCCCACCGGGGAGCTGTTTTTT. Translating it yields CASSLMGPPTGELFF.